This T cell receptor beta chain was obtained from a study of blood T cells in healthy people across ages. CDR3 length: 13 residues. Trimming left V 3 bases short and J 4 bases short, with 9 bases between. Combining a sample-barcoded 5' primer with a J-beta primer mix, a second PCR ran for 7 to 11 cycles. TCRdb re-derived calls from the 5' RACE reads in MiXCR, one entry per CDR3 protein. The sample lists 1.5 million to 2 million distinct CDR3 sequences; roughly 27% were seen once. The chain employs TRBV12-3 or TRBV12-4 and TRBJ1-1; a possible D gene is TRBD1 (6 bases). The source is a woman aged 25 to 39 in good health. Sequenced: blood. Here the CDR3 reads CASSFQGTTEAFF. DNA for the CDR3: TGTGCCAGCAGTTTTCAGGGGACCACTGAAGCTTTCTTT.